Below, one TCR beta chain is given with its context. No cognate antigen has been identified for it. Base qualities were left out, and no much larger clone turns up one base away. Trimming removed 3 bases from V and 4 bases from J, leaving 24 bases between the germline ends. From the cysteine through the phenylalanine, the CDR3 covers 18 amino acids. Kept here is only the CDR3 DNA, which spans 54 bases and is read in frame from base 1. CDR1 and CDR2 are drawn from the germline V gene: SGDLS, YYNGEE. These data originate in a study of blood T cell repertoires in COVID-19 (dated by TCRdb to 2018 to 2020). Regarding the study in general: Collaborator samples came from the United States, Italy and Spain and covered acute and convalescent phases of COVID-19. The dataset comprised deeply sampled blood TCRbeta repertoires from subjects exposed to, actively infected with, or recovered from COVID-19. The repertoires were released in a freely available public database intended as a resource for research on the immune response to SARS-CoV-2. The material from the prospective study consisted of cDNA or gDNA derived from T cells, B-cell-depleted T cells, or PBMCs. The samples were drawn from two sources: the first 160 participants of the ongoing ImmuneRACE study, and some 1,300 subjects contributed by 6 global collaborators. Sample metadata almost always included a de-identified subject ID, COVID-19 status, age in years and sex. Where HLA class I and class II types were available, the types were taken from metadata supplied by the sample provider, not from assay-based typing. Study-level results and caveats: Clinical and demographic metadata were provided uncurated, with the amount varying by source and participant.

TCRbeta CDR3 regions were amplified from genomic DNA using the immunoSEQ Assay, a bias-controlled multiplex PCR. The paper's processing steps were these. The number of nucleated cells in each sample was estimated from the amplification of reference gene primers within the assay. To quantify the absolute abundance of each unique TCRbeta CDR3 rearrangement, sequence reads were collapsed and filtered. For each sample, productive Simpson clonality was calculated as the square root of Simpson's diversity index over productive rearrangements. TCRdb limited this immuneACCESS table to in-frame rearrangements with V and J called. A share of clones is missing; checked studies link under half to unresolved V genes, and the rest is unexplained. The V and J calls and clone size come from that table; D and trimming were worked out from the DNA. The sample yields about 81,000 clones; around 90% were counted once. Jointly, the top ten make up 5.5% to 7.5% of the sample.

The collaborating institutions used their own protocols to collect whole blood in K2EDTA tubes. For TCRbeta analysis, collaborators shipped samples in one of three forms: frozen whole blood, isolated PBMCs, or DNA extracted from either of those sample types. The sequence came from a man between 65 and 80 years old with acute or convalescent COVID-19. This sequence uses TRBV9 and TRBJ2-3; the D segment could be TRBD2, given 6 matching bases. The specimen sequenced was peripheral blood. The bases are TGTGCCAGCAGCGCCACCCCCTCCGGGACTCGAGTGGCAGATACGCAGTATTTT. The resulting protein is CASSATPSGTRVADTQYF.